This is a list of T cell receptor beta chains from one sample in a study of human T cells and chemical hapten exposure. MiXCR was run by TCRdb on the RACE reads, yielding one entry per CDR3 protein. The table includes 65,000 to 95,000 distinct CDR3 sequences, roughly 12% detected once. Sequences were derived from whole blood, sampled in connection with sensitization to the hapten diphenylcyclopropenone (DPC). Every receptor here comes from a woman between 55 and 75 years old with alopecia areata. Some clones in this sample may be carry-over from other donors' samples. CDR3s include the opening cysteine and the closing phenylalanine or tryptophan. The D gene is left open where the match is weak. Part of the rows lack a size; the others show once, few, many or a class for expanded clones.

clone_size	v_call	cdr3_length	d_call	j_call	cdr3_aa	cdr3_nt
few	TRBV27	16	TRBD1	TRBJ2-5	CASSLDGQGARETQYF	TGTGCCAGCAGTTTGGACGGACAGGGGGCGAGGGAGACCCAGTACTTC
few	TRBV6-2/TRBV6-3	17	TRBD1	TRBJ1-5	CASSFRDRVRPSQPQHF	TGTGCCAGCAGTTTCCGAGACAGGGTTAGGCCAAGTCAGCCCCAGCATTTT
.	TRBV29-1	13	.	TRBJ1-5	CSVGGRSGGPQHF	TGCAGCGTGGGGGGCAGGAGTGGCGGGCCCCAGCATTTT
few	TRBV11-2	15	.	TRBJ1-2	CASSLDRSRGYGYTF	TGTGCCAGCAGCTTAGATCGGTCCAGAGGCTATGGCTACACCTTC
.	TRBV19	16	.	TRBJ1-1	CASSIAQEWRSTEAFF	TGTGCCAGTAGTATAGCCCAGGAATGGAGAAGCACTGAAGCTTTCTTT
few	TRBV2	14	.	TRBJ1-5	CASSETTGSQPQHF	TGTGCCAGCAGTGAAACGACGGGGAGTCAGCCCCAGCATTTT
.	TRBV27	13	.	TRBJ2-2	CASSLYTSGQLFF	TGTGCCAGCAGTTTATACACCTCCGGGCAGCTGTTTTTT
.	TRBV5-1	11	.	TRBJ2-7	CASRQSREQYF	TGCGCCAGCCGCCAGTCTCGTGAGCAGTACTTC
few	TRBV5-1	17	.	TRBJ1-1	CASTPRGRTKGITEAFF	TGCGCCAGCACCCCTCGGGGTAGGACAAAGGGGATCACTGAAGCTTTCTTT
few	TRBV12-3/TRBV12-4	13	.	TRBJ1-1	CASRNQRHLEAFF	TGTGCCAGCAGGAACCAGCGTCACCTTGAAGCTTTCTTT
many	TRBV6-6	10	.	TRBJ2-3	CASSDRDPIF	TGTGCCAGCAGTGACCGGGACCCCATTTTT
many	TRBV9	15	.	TRBJ2-2	CASSAEGEYGGELFF	TGTGCCAGCAGCGCCGAGGGGGAGTATGGCGGGGAGCTGTTTTTT
few	TRBV5-1	15	TRBD2	TRBJ2-1	CASSLSGGALNEQFF	TGCGCCAGCAGCTTAAGCGGGGGGGCCCTGAATGAGCAGTTCTTC
many	TRBV20-1	12	.	TRBJ1-1	CSARGSFTEAFF	TGCAGTGCTAGAGGGAGCTTCACTGAAGCTTTCTTT
.	TRBV29-1	14	.	TRBJ1-2	CSVAGHGISYGYTF	TGCAGCGTGGCGGGACATGGGATTTCCTATGGCTACACCTTC
.	TRBV29-1	14	.	TRBJ1-1	CSARTTRMNTEAFF	TGCAGCGCCCGGACTACCCGAATGAACACTGAAGCTTTCTTT
.	TRBV24-1	14	TRBD1	TRBJ2-1	CATSENTGGSEQFF	TGTGCCACCAGTGAAAATACAGGGGGCAGTGAGCAGTTCTTC
many	TRBV20-1	14	.	TRBJ2-3	CSAKGSSHTDTQYF	TGCAGTGCCAAGGGGAGTTCGCACACAGATACGCAGTATTTT
many	TRBV4-1	16	TRBD1	TRBJ1-2	CASSQALGQGLYGYTF	TGCGCCAGCAGCCAAGCGCTGGGACAGGGTCTCTATGGCTACACCTTC
many	TRBV7-9	13	.	TRBJ2-7	CASSLRKANEQYF	TGTGCCAGCAGCTTAAGGAAGGCGAACGAGCAGTACTTC
few	TRBV20-1	14	.	TRBJ1-4	CSARDYRANEKLFF	TGCAGTGCTAGAGATTACAGGGCTAATGAAAAACTGTTTTTT
few	TRBV12-3/TRBV12-4	13	.	TRBJ1-2	CASRSGVGQGYTF	TGTGCCAGCAGATCTGGCGTGGGCCAGGGCTACACCTTC
.	TRBV4-1	13	TRBD1	TRBJ1-2	CASSQDLGTGETF	TGCGCCAGCAGCCAAGATCTCGGGACAGGAGAGACCTTC
.	TRBV11-2	17	TRBD1	TRBJ2-2	CASGPQHGQGNTGELFF	TGTGCCAGCGGCCCTCAACATGGACAGGGAAACACCGGGGAGCTGTTTTTT
.	TRBV5-1	13	.	TRBJ1-4	CASSLDGEEKLFF	TGCGCCAGCAGCTTGGACGGCGAGGAAAAACTGTTTTTT
.	TRBV2	14	.	TRBJ1-5	CASTLTGENQPQHF	TGTGCCAGCACCCTGACTGGGGAAAATCAGCCCCAGCATTTT
.	TRBV12-3/TRBV12-4	13	TRBD1	TRBJ1-2	CASQGQGADGYTF	TGTGCCAGCCAGGGACAGGGGGCGGATGGCTACACCTTC
few	TRBV4-1	15	.	TRBJ1-6	CASSQGRQSNSPLHF	TGCGCCAGCAGCCAAGGTCGGCAGAGTAATTCACCCCTCCACTTT
.	TRBV7-3	13	TRBD1	TRBJ1-1	CASSPGGGTEAFF	TGTGCCAGCAGCCCAGGGGGCGGCACTGAAGCTTTCTTT
few	TRBV5-1	14	TRBD1	TRBJ1-2	CASSITGVDYGYTF	TGCGCCAGCAGCATAACAGGGGTGGACTATGGCTACACCTTC
few	TRBV2	13	.	TRBJ1-1	CASRTDSFTEAFF	TGTGCCAGCAGAACCGACAGTTTCACTGAAGCTTTCTTT
few	TRBV7-6	13	TRBD1	TRBJ1-5	CASSRDRDQPQHF	TGTGCCAGCAGCCGAGACAGGGATCAGCCCCAGCATTTT
many	TRBV7-6	15	TRBD1	TRBJ2-4	CASSPLGDRVDIQYF	TGTGCCAGCAGCCCCCTGGGAGACAGGGTGGACATTCAGTACTTC
many	TRBV30	12	.	TRBJ2-3	CAWARARDTQYF	TGTGCCTGGGCCCGGGCTAGAGATACGCAGTATTTT
.	TRBV6-1	15	TRBD2	TRBJ2-7	CASSDGAGGPYEQYF	TGTGCCAGCAGTGATGGAGCGGGGGGTCCCTACGAGCAGTACTTC
.	TRBV10-1	14	.	TRBJ2-1	CASSNRLPYNEQFF	TGCGCCAGCAGTAACAGGTTACCCTACAATGAGCAGTTCTTC
.	TRBV7-2	14	TRBD2	TRBJ2-7	CASSFKGLAIEQYF	TGTGCCAGCAGCTTTAAGGGACTAGCGATAGAGCAGTACTTC
many	TRBV10-1	15	TRBD1	TRBJ1-4	CASSEFQGAVGKLFF	TGCGCCAGCAGTGAGTTTCAGGGGGCTGTTGGAAAACTGTTTTTT
many	TRBV7-2	14	TRBD1	TRBJ2-1	CASSIGQGLGEQFF	TGTGCCAGCAGCATCGGACAGGGGTTAGGTGAGCAGTTCTTC
.	TRBV4-2	12	.	TRBJ2-3	CASSSGPDTQYF	TGTGCCAGCAGCTCAGGGCCGGATACGCAGTATTTT
many	TRBV27	13	.	TRBJ1-1	CASSPLDKTEAFF	TGTGCCAGCAGTCCACTGGACAAGACTGAAGCTTTCTTT
few	TRBV20-1	15	TRBD1	TRBJ1-5	CSARPTGTVNQPQHF	TGCAGTGCTAGACCCACCGGGACAGTGAATCAGCCCCAGCATTTT